The clone carrying this T cell receptor beta chain was seen a single time. Its antigen is currently unknown. CDR3 size: 18 residues. V gave up 2 bases and J gave up 2 bases; unmatched junction bases: 9. The germline V gene has CDR1 LGHNA and CDR2 YNFKEQ. The data stem from a study of CD4 T cells in relation to SARS-CoV-2 and coronaviruses. Study in general: PBMCs were cultured with antigen for roughly 10 days before TCR beta sequencing. Crossreactive spike epitopes shared across donors were mapped to their HLA restriction. Study-level findings and limits: Pre-pandemic and post-infection samples never came from the same donor.

Assay used: immunoSEQ multiplex PCR; TCRdb lists only in-frame clones, some missing. This sample carries 25,000 to 30,000 clones, roughly 76% of them seen once, and the ten largest clones take about 20%. Unexposed donor CD4+ T cells date from about 2011-2018, before the COVID-19 pandemic. CD4+ T cells were isolated from the cells after about nine days of culture. The source of this sequence is a human donor in good health. The chain links TRBV4-2 to TRBJ2-5, with 12 bases fitting TRBD2. Sequencing input: CD4+ T cells from PBMCs, cultured in vitro. CDR3 sequence reads: CASSQFRSGTSGQETQYF. The CDR3 bases are TGTGCCAGCAGCCAATTCCGATCCGGGACTAGCGGGCAAGAGACCCAGTACTTC.